A single sample is the source of the 14 T cell receptor beta chains below, sequenced in a study of blood T cells in healthy people across ages. Together with a sample-barcoded 5' primer, a J-beta primer mix was included in a second PCR lasting about 7 to 12 cycles. TCRdb re-analysed the 5' RACE reads in MiXCR, keeping a single row per CDR3 protein. Altogether hundreds of thousands of distinct CDR3 sequences are present, less than 25% being singletons, with the ten largest covering 8.7%. The same specimen was also included in a second study, on T cells of mothers and their children.

Input material: blood. Receptors were obtained from a boy between 10 and 17 years old in good health.

This chain connects TRBV28 to TRBJ2-3; 10 positions match TRBD1. The CDR3 runs to 14 residues. Trimming at V came to 6 bases and at J to 4 bases, leaving 4 bases not matched to a gene. Germline values: CDR1 MDHEN, CDR2 SYDVKM. CDR3 residues: CASSAGQGSDTQYF. The CDR3 coding sequence is TGTGCCAGCAGCGCGGGACAGGGGTCAGATACGCAGTATTTT.

This clonotype occurred a few times. The chain uses TRBV28 and TRBJ2-5; 8 nucleotides align to TRBD1. Near its end, the DNA agrees better with TRBJ2-7, so the J call may be wrong. Germline V gene lookup returns CDR1 MDHEN and CDR2 SYDVKM. The CDR3 is made up of 15 amino acids. The CDR3 coding sequence is TGTGCCAGCAGTCCCCGGACAGGGCTCCACTACGAGCAGTACTTC. Amino acids: CASSPRTGLHYEQYF.

This clonotype has only a few counts. This chain uses TRBV6-4 with TRBJ2-3; maybe TRBD1 (6 bases). Germline V gives CDR1 MRHNA, CDR2 SNTAGT. The CDR3 spans 15 residues. The V and J ends lost 3 bases and 2 bases respectively, with 12 bases between them. DNA for the CDR3: TGTGCCAGCAGTGAGAGTACAGGGTTCACAGATACGCAGTATTTT. Translated, it gives CASSESTGFTDTQYF.

To note about this clonotype: At one boundary the junction diverges from the germline segment, which might be a read error. The CDR3 region is CASSQLAGGSYTEQFF. The DNA of the CDR3 is TGCGCCAGCAGCCAACTAGCGGGAGGCTCCTACACTGAGCAGTTCTTC. The chain uses TRBV4-3 and TRBJ2-1, with 11 bases aligning to TRBD2. The CDR3 sequence is 16 residues long. Germline CDR1 reads LGHNA; CDR2 reads YSLEER.

V and J are TRBV29-1 and TRBJ2-1, with D uncertain. Per the germline V gene, CDR1 is SQVTM and CDR2 is ANQGSEA. V was trimmed by 8 bases and J by 0 bases, leaving 11 bases between them. The CDR3 runs to 13 residues. The CDR3 sequence: CSSIVSSYNEQFF. CDR3 nucleotides: TGCAGCTCCATCGTGAGCTCCTACAATGAGCAGTTCTTC.

The CDR3 region is CASSTAGAGDEKLFF. For the CDR3, the DNA is TGCGCCAGCAGTACCGCGGGGGCAGGGGATGAAAAACTGTTTTTT. This rearrangement joins TRBV5-1 to TRBJ1-4, with TRBD1 as a possible D gene (6 bases). The V and J ends lost 5 bases and 6 bases respectively, with 17 bases between them. This CDR3 contains 15 residues. Looked up from germline, CDR1 is SGHRS and CDR2 is YFSETQ.

About this clonotype itself: At one of its ends the junction is not consistent with the germline gene, which may arise from a read error. CDR3 DNA sequence: TGCGCCAGCAGCCAAGATTCCGGAAAGAGGGACTTC. Its protein is CASSQDSGKRDF. The rearrangement uses TRBV4-1 and TRBJ2-7; maybe TRBD2 (5 bases). Per the germline V gene, CDR1 is MGHRA and CDR2 is YSYEKL. This CDR3 comprises 12 residues.

V and J are TRBV29-1 and TRBJ2-5, with D unclear. The J call could be wrong; TRBJ2-7 is a better fit for the DNA end. From germline, CDR1 is SQVTM and CDR2 ANQGSEA. The CDR3 length is 15 residues. CDR3 in amino acids: CSVVWATHKAYEQYF. CDR3 nucleotides: TGCAGCGTTGTGTGGGCCACCCACAAAGCCTACGAGCAGTACTTC.

This clonotype was counted ten times or more. The gene calls are TRBV9 and TRBJ2-7; possible D gene TRBD2, 6 bases. The V and J ends lost 0 bases and 7 bases respectively, with 20 bases between them. This CDR3 is built from 16 residues. Germline V gives CDR1 SGDLS, CDR2 YYNGEE. The chain's CDR3 is CASSVGYQRAGGEQYF. The DNA for the CDR3 is TGTGCCAGCAGCGTAGGGTACCAACGAGCGGGTGGTGAGCAGTACTTC.

A word on this clonotype: A much more abundant neighbour one base away suggests this may be a read error. The chain employs TRBV5-5 and TRBJ2-7; 10 bases agree with TRBD1. Germline values: CDR1 SGHKS, CDR2 YYEKEE (reference sequence). The CDR3 covers 18 residues. This CDR3 reads CTSSLDRVGTGVVYEQYF. The CDR3 DNA reads as TGTACCAGCAGCTTGGATAGGGTCGGGACAGGGGTCGTCTACGAGCAGTACTTC.

V usage is TRBV25-1 and J usage is TRBJ1-4; D may be TRBD1 (5 bases). CDR3 length equals 17 residues. V shed 2 bases and J shed 5 bases, with 18 bases lying between them. Germline loops: CDR1 MGHDK, CDR2 SYGVNS. In nucleotides, the CDR3 is TGTGCCAGCAGTGAAAGCGGGGGAGGTCAGGCAAATGAAAAACTGTTTTTT. Amino acid sequence: CASSESGGGQANEKLFF.

This clonotype was counted between two and nine times. This chain links TRBV18 with TRBJ2-6; no definite D call. Germline CDR1 is KGHSH and CDR2 is LQKENI. Trimming shortened V by 2 bases and J by 0 bases, and 8 bases separated the two germline ends. This CDR3 is 16 amino acids long. The CDR3: CASSPGQTSGANVLTF. The CDR3 DNA reads TGTGCCAGCTCACCAGGGCAGACCTCTGGGGCCAACGTCCTGACTTTC.

This clonotype was recorded a few times. V and J are TRBV3-1 and TRBJ2-1; D perhaps matches TRBD2 (5 bases). The CDR3 consists of 16 residues. V was clipped by 1 base and J by 4 bases, with 14 bases between them. Germline CDR1 is LGHDT and CDR2 is YNNKEL (reference sequence). The CDR3 is CASSQGGADQYNEQFF. CDR3 coding DNA: TGTGCCAGCAGCCAAGGTGGAGCGGACCAATACAATGAGCAGTTCTTC.

This clonotype was observed a handful of times. The chain combines TRBV28 with TRBJ2-6; the match to TRBD1 covers 9 bases. Unmatched junction bases numbered 5, after V lost 2 bases and J lost 6 bases. Germline V gene lookup returns CDR1 MDHEN and CDR2 SYDVKM. The CDR3 extends over 16 amino acids. CDR3 loop: CASSLLTGGKANVLTF. The CDR3 nucleotides are TGTGCCAGCAGTTTACTTACAGGGGGCAAGGCCAACGTCCTGACTTTC.